The entry that follows covers one TCR beta chain sequence. This clonotype was found a few times. Which antigen it targets is not known. No base qualities exist here, and no much larger clone lies one base off it. The time point label of this sample denotes: persistent/refractory GD, antithyroid drugs over 5 years with positive TRAb. RNA was extracted from PBMCs in TRIzol for both TCR sequencing and RNA sequencing. The diagnosis of Graves' disease was made according to American Thyroid Association guidelines. The patients came from an endocrinology department in Xi'an, China. Each patient gave roughly 10 milliliters of peripheral blood, collected in an EDTA anticoagulant tube. Ficoll Paque Plus density gradient separation was used to isolate PBMCs, and no further T cell sorting was done. RNA quality was checked with an Agilent 2100 Bioanalyzer and agarose gel, and concentration with a NanoDrop 2000.

This entry belongs to a study of regulatory T cells in long-lasting Graves disease (dated by TCRdb to the early 2020s). Background on the whole study: Persistent Graves' disease was defined as antithyroid drug treatment for over 5 years with persistently positive TSH receptor autoantibodies. Patients with persistent Graves' disease were compared with patients with newly diagnosed Graves' disease using TCR sequencing and RNA sequencing of peripheral blood. The study was conducted in China and was registered as a clinical trial. TCR sequencing covered around 13 persistent and approximately 20 newly diagnosed Graves' disease patients, some 33 samples in total. Persistent Graves' disease patients in the clinical cohort had taken antithyroid drugs for about 10.3 years on average. The investigation overall reported the following: A larger number of public clonotypes was shared among persistent patients (around 3,000) than among newly diagnosed patients (roughly 930). As a limitation, the authors acknowledged that the small sample size may reduce accuracy. Peripheral blood alone was examined, since thyroid tissue, which constituted the primary lesion, could not be accessed. Compared with newly diagnosed patients, persistent Graves' disease patients had lower TCR Shannon entropy and fewer highly expanded clones, which suggests clonal expansion. TRBV28, TRBJ1-2 and TRBJ2-5 were preferentially used in persistent disease, while TRBV20-1 and TRBJ2-1 were favored in newly diagnosed disease. Sequencing and analysis were restricted to the TCR beta chain.

Libraries were constructed by multiplex PCR. TCRdb shows the sequencer as Illumina HiSeq 4000. TCR beta libraries were built with iRepertoire HTBI primers and Arm-PCR amplification of CDR3 regions. Before sequencing, the PCR products went through gel purification. For the original study's pipeline: Gene usage analysis of CDR3 amino acid clonotypes used the 60 to 80 TRBV and some 13 TRBJ segments found across samples. Filtered high-quality paired reads were merged into contigs using COPE and FqMerger. BLAST was used to align contigs to IMGT TRBV, TRBD and TRBJ reference genes, with CDR3 defined following IMGT. Clonotypes above 0.1% frequency were classified as highly expanded clones. Shannon entropy was used to measure repertoire diversity, and the Gini coefficient was used to measure V-J evenness. Clonotypes shared by more than one individual were considered public. Clones were called with MiXCR by TCRdb after fastp trimmed the public reads at Q25, and only in-frame beta chains were retained. Rows with a matching CDR3 protein are joined into one entry that keeps the most common DNA and genes. The V and J calls come from TCRdb's annotation, not from the publication. This sample is represented by 310,000 or so distinct CDR3 sequences; 20% to 25% of them were singletons. The top ten clones comprise roughly three fifths of the sample.

At the junction V is shortened by 2 bases and J by 9 bases; bases outside the gene matches: 9. The germline V gene yields SNHLY for CDR1 and FYNNEI for CDR2. The CDR3 numbers 15 residues from cysteine through phenylalanine. Only the CDR3 part of the read is kept: 45 bases, read in frame from the first base. This receptor chain uses TRBV2 and TRBJ2-4; TRBD2 lines up with 8 middle nucleotides. Material: peripheral blood mononuclear cells (PBMCs), obtained when the disease was refractory, from a patient treated with antithyroid drugs. The sequence was collected from a female donor with Graves disease. The CDR3 here reads CASSERGGRTGIQYF. In nucleotide form, the sequence is TGTGCCAGCAGTGAAAGGGGCGGGAGGACGGGCATTCAGTACTTC.